Below, 13 T cell receptor beta chains from the same sample are listed, as sequenced in a study of OX40 agonist ivuxolimab in advanced cancers. Data came from immunoSEQ multiplex PCR; TCRdb stores just in-frame clones and leaves some out. The sample has about 19,000 clones; approximately 88% are singletons. The sequencing here drew on CD4+ or CD8+ T cells sorted from blood, taken in a trial of the OX40 agonist ivuxolimab. Source of these receptors: an adult with an advanced solid tumor such as melanoma, head and neck, liver or kidney cancer.

This chain links TRBV27 with TRBJ2-2, with 7 bases identical to TRBD2. The germline V gene has CDR1 MNHEY and CDR2 SMNVEV (reference sequence). The CDR3 extends over 16 amino acids. Unmatched junction bases numbered 8, after V lost 2 bases and J lost 5 bases. CDR3 sequence: CASSLGGPRETGELFF. The CDR3, as DNA: TGTGCCAGCAGTTTAGGGGGACCGCGGGAGACCGGGGAGCTGTTTTTT.

The chain employs TRBV6-5 and TRBJ1-1; D call uncertain. The length of the CDR3 is 11 residues. Germline CDR1 reads MNHEY; CDR2 reads SVGAGI. V shed 6 bases and J shed 3 bases, with 5 bases lying between them. The CDR3 nucleotides are TGTGCCAGCAGAAGGGACACTGAAGCTTTCTTT. Its translation is CASRRDTEAFF.

This clone ranks as large (0.1 to 1%). The gene calls are TRBV10-2 and TRBJ2-7; D remains ambiguous. Trimming took 0 bases from V and 4 from J, leaving 1 base between them. The CDR3 contains 11 residues. Germline CDR1 and CDR2: WSHSY and SAAADI. CDR3 in DNA: TGCGCCAGCAGTGAGTCTTACGAGCAGTACTTC. Amino acid sequence: CASSESYEQYF.

The gene calls are TRBV27 and TRBJ2-1; no clear D gene. In germline, CDR1 is MNHEY, CDR2 SMNVEV (reference sequence). V lost 3 bases and J lost 8, with 17 bases in between. This CDR3 region has 15 residues. The CDR3 DNA reads as TGTGCCAGCAGTTTCCCGGGTCTTAACGGCTATGAGCAGTTCTTC. Its translation is CASSFPGLNGYEQFF.

The CDR3 loop is CASATLSGELFF. In nucleotides, the CDR3 is TGTGCTAGTGCCACGCTATCCGGGGAGCTGTTTTTT. The chain recombines TRBV12-5 with TRBJ2-2; D remains ambiguous. Germline CDR1 reads LGHNT; CDR2 reads FRNRAP. The CDR3 has 12 residues. Deletions cut 7 bases from V and 6 bases from J, with 9 bases between.

V and J are TRBV4-3 and TRBJ2-5, with 7 bases aligning to TRBD2. The J call is doubtful: the DNA matches TRBJ2-7 better. The CDR3 has 15 amino acids. Germline loops: CDR1 LGHNA, CDR2 YSLEER. The CDR3 loop is CASSQGGGTSYEQYF. Written as DNA, the CDR3 is TGCGCCAGCAGCCAAGGGGGGGGAACATCCTACGAGCAGTACTTC.

The chain joins TRBV9 to TRBJ2-1; 9 bases are a match to TRBD2. The CDR3 loop spans 15 amino acids. Germline V gene sequence: CDR1 SGDLS, CDR2 YYNGEE. J lost 6 bases, V lost 2 bases, and 6 bases had no gene match. CDR3: CASSVSGSLVNEQFF. CDR3 coding DNA: TGTGCCAGCAGCGTTAGCGGGAGTTTGGTCAATGAGCAGTTCTTC.

V is TRBV15 and J is TRBJ1-4, with a weak D call TRBD1 (5 bases). The germline gives CDR1 LNHNV, CDR2 YYDKDF (reference sequence). V lost 0 bases, J lost 4 bases, and 15 bases lay in between. This CDR3 has 17 amino acids. As DNA, the CDR3 is TGTGCCACCAGCAGAGAGAGGGGCACGGGGGTTAATGAAAAACTGTTTTTT. Its translation: CATSRERGTGVNEKLFF.

This rearrangement joins TRBV4-3 to TRBJ2-7; 7 bases line up with TRBD2. With 0 bases clipped from V and 4 bases from J, the junction kept 12 bases outside the gene matches. This CDR3 is 17 amino acids long. Germline V CDR1 and CDR2: LGHNA, YSLEER. CDR3 sequence: CASSQDLLLGGSYEQYF. In DNA, the CDR3 is TGCGCCAGCAGCCAAGATCTCCTCCTGGGCGGGAGTTACGAGCAGTACTTC.

The CDR3 is CASRLLAVSTDTQYF. As DNA, the CDR3 is TGCGCCAGCAGGCTACTAGCGGTGAGCACAGATACGCAGTATTTT. This sequence joins TRBV10-2 and TRBJ2-3; TRBD2 agrees at 8 bases. The germline gives CDR1 WSHSY, CDR2 SAAADI. The CDR3 is 15 amino acids. Unmatched junction bases numbered 5, after V lost 6 bases and J lost 0 bases.

The chain is built from TRBV5-4 and TRBJ1-1; D may be TRBD1 (6 bases). Trimming cost V 4 bases and J 7 bases, with 14 bases left between them. The CDR3 totals 13 residues. The germline gives CDR1 SGHNT, CDR2 YYREEE (reference sequence). CDR3 sequence: CASSQALTGEAFF. As DNA, the CDR3 is TGTGCCAGCAGCCAAGCCCTGACAGGTGAAGCTTTCTTT.

The rearrangement uses TRBV7-9 and TRBJ2-4; tentatively, D is TRBD1 (6 bases). CDR1 is SEHNR, CDR2 FQNEAQ, per germline (reference sequence). The germline V and J ends were trimmed by 4 bases and 0 bases, with 13 bases remaining between them. This CDR3 spans 16 amino acids. CDR3 in amino acids: CASSSGTSLAKNIQYF. The DNA of the CDR3 is TGTGCCAGCAGCTCGGGGACATCCTTAGCCAAAAACATTCAGTACTTC.

In DNA, the CDR3 is TGTGCCAGTAGTACGGTGGTTAGCAATCAGCCCCAGCATTTT. The encoded protein is CASSTVVSNQPQHF. V and J are TRBV19 and TRBJ1-5; D is ambiguous. The CDR3 has 14 amino acids. Germline V gene lookup returns CDR1 LNHDA and CDR2 SQIVND (reference sequence). The V end was cut by 4 bases, the J end by 0 bases, with 7 bases between.